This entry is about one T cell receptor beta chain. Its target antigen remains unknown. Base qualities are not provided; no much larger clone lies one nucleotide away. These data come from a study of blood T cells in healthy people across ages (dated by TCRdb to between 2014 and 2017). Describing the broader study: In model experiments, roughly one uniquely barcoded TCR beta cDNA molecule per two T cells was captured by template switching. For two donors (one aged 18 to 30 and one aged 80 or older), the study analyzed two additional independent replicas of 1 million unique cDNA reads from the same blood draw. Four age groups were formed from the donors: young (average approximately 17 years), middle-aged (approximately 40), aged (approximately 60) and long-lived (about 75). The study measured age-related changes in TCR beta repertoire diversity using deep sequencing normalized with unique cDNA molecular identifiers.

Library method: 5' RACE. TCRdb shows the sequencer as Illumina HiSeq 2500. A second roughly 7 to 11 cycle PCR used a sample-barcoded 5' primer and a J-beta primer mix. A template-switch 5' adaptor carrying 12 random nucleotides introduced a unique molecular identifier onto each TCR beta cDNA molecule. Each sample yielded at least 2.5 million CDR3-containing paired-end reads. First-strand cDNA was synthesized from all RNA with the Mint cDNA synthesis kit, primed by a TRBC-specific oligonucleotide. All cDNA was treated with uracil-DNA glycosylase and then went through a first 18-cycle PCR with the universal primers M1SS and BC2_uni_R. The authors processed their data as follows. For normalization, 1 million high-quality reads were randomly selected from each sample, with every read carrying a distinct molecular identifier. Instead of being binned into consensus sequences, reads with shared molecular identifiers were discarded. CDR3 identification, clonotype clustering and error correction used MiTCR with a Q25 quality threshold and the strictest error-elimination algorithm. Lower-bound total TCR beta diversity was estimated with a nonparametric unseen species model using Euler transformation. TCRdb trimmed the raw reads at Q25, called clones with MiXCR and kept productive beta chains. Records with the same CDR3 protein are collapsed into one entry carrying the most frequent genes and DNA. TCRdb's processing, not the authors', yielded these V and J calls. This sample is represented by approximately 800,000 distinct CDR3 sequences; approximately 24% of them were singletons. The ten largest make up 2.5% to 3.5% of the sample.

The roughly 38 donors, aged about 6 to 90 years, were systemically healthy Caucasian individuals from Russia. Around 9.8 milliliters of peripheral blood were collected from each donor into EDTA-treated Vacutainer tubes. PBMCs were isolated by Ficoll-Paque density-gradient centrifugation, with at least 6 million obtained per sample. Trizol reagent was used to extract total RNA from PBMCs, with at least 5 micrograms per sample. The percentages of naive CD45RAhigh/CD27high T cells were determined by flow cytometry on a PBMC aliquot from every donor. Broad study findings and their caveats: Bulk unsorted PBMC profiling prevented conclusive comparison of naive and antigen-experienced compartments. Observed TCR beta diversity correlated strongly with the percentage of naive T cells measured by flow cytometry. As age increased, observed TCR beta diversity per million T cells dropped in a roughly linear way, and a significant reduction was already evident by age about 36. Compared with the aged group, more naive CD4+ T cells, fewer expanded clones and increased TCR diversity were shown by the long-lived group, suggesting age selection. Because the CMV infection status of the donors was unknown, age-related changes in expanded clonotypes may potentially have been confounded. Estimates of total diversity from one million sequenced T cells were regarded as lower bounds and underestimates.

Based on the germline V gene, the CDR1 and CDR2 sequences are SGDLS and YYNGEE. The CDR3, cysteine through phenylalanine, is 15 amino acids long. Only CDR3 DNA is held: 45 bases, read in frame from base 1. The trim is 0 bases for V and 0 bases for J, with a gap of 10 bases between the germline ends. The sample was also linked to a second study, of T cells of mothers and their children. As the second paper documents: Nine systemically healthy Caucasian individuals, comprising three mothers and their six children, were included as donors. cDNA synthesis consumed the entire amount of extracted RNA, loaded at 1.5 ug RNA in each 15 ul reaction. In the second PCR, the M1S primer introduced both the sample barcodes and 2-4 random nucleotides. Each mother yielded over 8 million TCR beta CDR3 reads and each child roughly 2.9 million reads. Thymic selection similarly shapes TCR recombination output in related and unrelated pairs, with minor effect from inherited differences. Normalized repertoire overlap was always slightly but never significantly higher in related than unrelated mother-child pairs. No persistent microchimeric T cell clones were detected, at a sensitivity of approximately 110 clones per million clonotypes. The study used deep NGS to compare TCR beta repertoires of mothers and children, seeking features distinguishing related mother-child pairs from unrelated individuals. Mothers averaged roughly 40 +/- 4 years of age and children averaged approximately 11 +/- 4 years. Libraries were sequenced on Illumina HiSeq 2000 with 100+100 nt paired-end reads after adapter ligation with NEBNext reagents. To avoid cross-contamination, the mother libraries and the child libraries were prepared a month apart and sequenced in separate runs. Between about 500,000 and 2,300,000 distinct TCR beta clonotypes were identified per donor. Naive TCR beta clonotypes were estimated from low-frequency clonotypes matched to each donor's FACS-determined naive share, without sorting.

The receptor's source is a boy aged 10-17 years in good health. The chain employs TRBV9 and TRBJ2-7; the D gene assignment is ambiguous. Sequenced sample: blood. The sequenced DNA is TGTGCCAGCAGCGTAGAGGCAGGAGTCTCCTACGAGCAGTACTTC. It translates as CASSVEAGVSYEQYF.